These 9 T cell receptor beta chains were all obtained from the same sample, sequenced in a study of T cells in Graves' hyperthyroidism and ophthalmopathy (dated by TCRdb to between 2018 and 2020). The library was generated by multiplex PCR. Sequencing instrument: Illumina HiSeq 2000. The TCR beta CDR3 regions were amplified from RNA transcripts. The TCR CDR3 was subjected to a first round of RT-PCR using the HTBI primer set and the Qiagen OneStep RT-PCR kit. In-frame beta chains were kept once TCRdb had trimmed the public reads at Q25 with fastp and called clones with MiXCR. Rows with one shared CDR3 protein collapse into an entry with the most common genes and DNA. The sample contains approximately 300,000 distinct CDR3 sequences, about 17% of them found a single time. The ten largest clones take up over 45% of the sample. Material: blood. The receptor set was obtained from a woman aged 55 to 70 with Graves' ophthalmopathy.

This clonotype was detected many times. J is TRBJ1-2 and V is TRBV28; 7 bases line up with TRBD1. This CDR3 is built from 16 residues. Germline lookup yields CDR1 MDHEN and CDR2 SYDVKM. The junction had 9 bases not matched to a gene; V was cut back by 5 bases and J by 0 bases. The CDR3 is CASSAPDRSANYGYTF. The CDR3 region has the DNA TGTGCCAGCAGTGCCCCGGACAGGAGCGCTAACTATGGCTACACCTTC.

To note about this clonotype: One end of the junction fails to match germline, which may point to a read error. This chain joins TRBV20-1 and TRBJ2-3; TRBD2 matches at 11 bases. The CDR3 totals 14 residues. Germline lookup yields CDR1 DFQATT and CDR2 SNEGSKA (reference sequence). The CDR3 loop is CSTRGTSGTDTQYF. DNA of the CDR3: TGCAGTACTAGGGGGACTAGCGGTACAGATACGCAGTATTTT.

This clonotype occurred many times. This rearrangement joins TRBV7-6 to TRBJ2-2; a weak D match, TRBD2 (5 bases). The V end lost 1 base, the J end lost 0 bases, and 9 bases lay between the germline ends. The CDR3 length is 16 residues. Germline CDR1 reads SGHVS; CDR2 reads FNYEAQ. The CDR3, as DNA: TGTGCCAGCAGCTTAGAGAGCGGAGCGAACACCGGGGAGCTGTTTTTT. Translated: CASSLESGANTGELFF.

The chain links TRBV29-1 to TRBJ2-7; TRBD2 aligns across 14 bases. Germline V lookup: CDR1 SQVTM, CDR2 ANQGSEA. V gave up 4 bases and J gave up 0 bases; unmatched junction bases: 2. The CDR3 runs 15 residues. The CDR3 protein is CSVVGTSGSSYEQYF. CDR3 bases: TGCAGCGTTGTGGGGACTAGCGGGAGCTCCTACGAGCAGTACTTC.

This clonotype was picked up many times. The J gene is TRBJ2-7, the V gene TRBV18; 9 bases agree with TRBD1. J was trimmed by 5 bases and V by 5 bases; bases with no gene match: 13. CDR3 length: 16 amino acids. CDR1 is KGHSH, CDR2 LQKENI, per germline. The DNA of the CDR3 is TGTGCCAGCTCATACTTTACCGGGACAGGGAATCACGAGCAGTACTTC. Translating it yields CASSYFTGTGNHEQYF.

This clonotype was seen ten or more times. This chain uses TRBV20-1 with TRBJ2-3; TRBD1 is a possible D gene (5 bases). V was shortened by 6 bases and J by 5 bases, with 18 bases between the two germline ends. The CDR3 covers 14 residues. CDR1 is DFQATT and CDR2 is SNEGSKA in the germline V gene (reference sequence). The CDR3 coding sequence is TGCAGTGCCAAAAGGACATGGGTAGGAGATACGCAGTATTTT. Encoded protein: CSAKRTWVGDTQYF.

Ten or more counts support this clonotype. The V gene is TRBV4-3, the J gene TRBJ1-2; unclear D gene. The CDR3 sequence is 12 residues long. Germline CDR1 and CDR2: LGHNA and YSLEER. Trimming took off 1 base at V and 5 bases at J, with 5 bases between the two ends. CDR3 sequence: CASSQGQYGYTF. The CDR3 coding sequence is TGCGCCAGCAGCCAAGGGCAGTATGGCTACACCTTC.

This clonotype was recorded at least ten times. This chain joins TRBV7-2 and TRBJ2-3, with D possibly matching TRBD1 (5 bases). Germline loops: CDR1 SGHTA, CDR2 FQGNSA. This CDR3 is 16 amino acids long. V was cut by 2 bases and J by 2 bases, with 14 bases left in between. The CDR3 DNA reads TGTGCCAGCAGCTTACCTACAGGACGCCACACAGATACGCAGTATTTT. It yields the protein CASSLPTGRHTDTQYF.

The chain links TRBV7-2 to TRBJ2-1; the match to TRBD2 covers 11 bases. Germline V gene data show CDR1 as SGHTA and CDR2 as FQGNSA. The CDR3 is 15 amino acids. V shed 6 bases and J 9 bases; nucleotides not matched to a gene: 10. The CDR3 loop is CASRGTSGSFSEQFF. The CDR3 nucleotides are TGTGCCAGCAGGGGCACTAGCGGGAGTTTTAGTGAGCAGTTCTTC.